Listed below are T cell receptor beta chains from one sample, sequenced in a study of early T cells in non-severe SARS-CoV-2 infection. TCRdb fed the 5' RACE reads into MiXCR, producing one record per CDR3 protein. The table includes 45,000 to 55,000 distinct CDR3 sequences, less than 15% detected once. Sequenced input: whole blood. The receptors derive from an adult who was a healthcare worker with PCR-confirmed SARS-CoV-2 infection or an uninfected control (not recorded which). CDR3s include the opening cysteine and the closing phenylalanine or tryptophan. The order of the fields is V gene, clone size, J gene, D gene, CDR3 DNA, CDR3 protein. A D gene is named only where the DNA matches it firmly. Size is stated for part of the rows, as once, few or many counts, or as a class when the clone is expanded.

>TRBV27|few|TRBJ1-2|.
TGTGCCAGCAGTCTGACCCTTACAGGGTCGGTCTATGGCTACACCTTC
CASSLTLTGSVYGYTF
>TRBV6-5|few|TRBJ2-1|TRBD2
TGTGCCAGCAGTGCCCCGGGACTAGCCTTTACCACCCGAGGGCAGTTCTTC
CASSAPGLAFTTRGQFF
>TRBV28|few|TRBJ1-1|TRBD1
TGTGCCAGCAGGACAGGGCGGAACACTGAAGCTTTCTTT
CASRTGRNTEAFF
>TRBV27|.|TRBJ1-5|.
TGTGCCAGCGGGGGCCGTGGCAATCAGCCCCAGCATTTT
CASGGRGNQPQHF
>TRBV7-9|few|TRBJ1-4|.
TGTGCCAGCAGCTATGGCGGGTCGAGTGAAAAACTGTTTTTT
CASSYGGSSEKLFF
>TRBV5-1|.|TRBJ2-7|.
TGCGCCAGCAGCTTGCGCCTATCCTCCTACGAGCAGTACTTC
CASSLRLSSYEQYF
>TRBV13|many|TRBJ2-5|TRBD2
TGTGCCAGCAGCAGTAGCGGGGAAGAGACCCAGTACTTC
CASSSSGEETQYF
>TRBV5-1|many|TRBJ2-1|TRBD2
TGCGCCAGCAGCTTGGTGGCGGGGGTTATTGCGAATGAGCAGTTCTTC
CASSLVAGVIANEQFF
>TRBV7-9|many|TRBJ1-5|.
TGTGCCAGCGGCGGGGGACGGAGCAATCAGCCCCAGCATTTT
CASGGGRSNQPQHF
>TRBV28|.|TRBJ2-7|.
TGTGCCAGCAGTTTAGTAACCTACGAGCAGTACTTC
CASSLVTYEQYF
>TRBV2|.|TRBJ1-6|.
TGTGCCAGCACTCTGGCCTATAATTCACCCCTCCACTTT
CASTLAYNSPLHF
>TRBV12-3/TRBV12-4|.|TRBJ2-3|TRBD2
TGTGCCAGCGACTGGCCTGGGAGGGCCCAAGATACGCAGTATTTT
CASDWPGRAQDTQYF
>TRBV12-3/TRBV12-4|few|TRBJ1-2|.
TGTGCCAGCAGTATCCAGACGGGCTACACCTTC
CASSIQTGYTF
>TRBV6-1|many|TRBJ2-7|.
TGTGCCAGCAGCGCCTTAAAGGGGTCCTCCTACGAGCAGTACTTC
CASSALKGSSYEQYF
>TRBV7-2|few|TRBJ1-1|.
TGTGCCAGCAGCTTAGTCATCTCGAACACTGAAGCTTTCTTT
CASSLVISNTEAFF
>TRBV20-1|many|TRBJ1-5|.
TGCAGTGCTAGAGACAGGGTGTGGAACAATCAGCCCCAGCATTTT
CSARDRVWNNQPQHF
>TRBV30|many|TRBJ2-7|.
TGTGCCTGGAGTAGGGGGATAGCCTACGAGCAGTACTTC
CAWSRGIAYEQYF
>TRBV6-2/TRBV6-3|many|TRBJ1-5|TRBD1
TGTGCCAGCAGTACAGGGGCGGGATATAGCAATCAGCCCCAGCATTTT
CASSTGAGYSNQPQHF
>TRBV29-1|.|TRBJ1-1|.
TGCAGCGTTACGACAGTTGAAGCTTTCTTT
CSVTTVEAFF
>TRBV12-3/TRBV12-4|few|TRBJ2-3|TRBD2
TGTGCCAGCAGTTACCATTGGACTAGTAGCACAGATACGCAGTATTTT
CASSYHWTSSTDTQYF
>TRBV5-6|many|TRBJ2-7|.
TGTGCCAGCAGCTTGGGCAGCTCCTACGAGCAGTACTTC
CASSLGSSYEQYF
>TRBV5-1|many|TRBJ2-6|.
TGCGCCAGCAGCTTTTCCGGACGGGGCTCTGGGGCCAACGTCCTGACTTTC
CASSFSGRGSGANVLTF
>TRBV12-3/TRBV12-4|few|TRBJ2-7|TRBD1
TGTGCCAGCAACCCGGGACAGGGGTTTCACGAGCAGTACTTC
CASNPGQGFHEQYF
>TRBV7-9|few|TRBJ1-4|TRBD1
TGTGCCAGCAGCTTTAGGCAGGGGGATGAAAAACTGTTTTTT
CASSFRQGDEKLFF
>TRBV5-1|.|TRBJ2-7|.
TGCGCCAGCAGCCCATCCCGGGCTCATATGGACGAGCAGTACTTC
CASSPSRAHMDEQYF
>TRBV20-1|.|TRBJ2-5|TRBD2
TGCAGTGCCAAGACTAGCGGGAGAGGAGAGACCCAGTACTTC
CSAKTSGRGETQYF
>TRBV4-1|.|TRBJ2-3|.
TGCGCCAGCAGTTTTGGGTGGGCAGATACGCAGTATTTT
CASSFGWADTQYF
>TRBV5-4|few|TRBJ2-3|.
TGTGCCAGCAGCTGGTGGGGGGATACGCAGTATTTT
CASSWWGDTQYF
>TRBV12-3/TRBV12-4|many|TRBJ2-5|.
TGTGCCAGCAGTTCCTCAACGACATGGCCTCAAGAGACCCAGTACTTC
CASSSSTTWPQETQYF
>TRBV18|many|TRBJ2-5|TRBD1
TGTGCCAGCTCACGCGTGGGGACAGCACAAGAGACCCAGTACTTC
CASSRVGTAQETQYF
>TRBV7-9|.|TRBJ2-5|TRBD1
TGTGCCAGCAGCTTCCGGGACAGCCAAGAGACCCAGTACTTC
CASSFRDSQETQYF
>TRBV29-1|many|TRBJ1-1|.
TGCAGCGTTGAAGTTGACGGGTTCAACACTGAAGCTTTCTTT
CSVEVDGFNTEAFF
>TRBV11-2|many|TRBJ2-5|.
TGTGCCAGCAGCTTAGGGGGCAGCGGGTGGCAAGAGACCCAGTACTTC
CASSLGGSGWQETQYF
>TRBV24-1|many|TRBJ2-1|.
TGTGCCACCAGTGATCCGCAGGGGAGAGGTAACAATGAGCAGTTCTTC
CATSDPQGRGNNEQFF
>TRBV18|.|TRBJ1-1|.
TGTGCCAGCTCACTCACCACACAGAATGAAGCTTTCTTT
CASSLTTQNEAFF
>TRBV7-3|.|TRBJ2-1|.
TGTGCCAGCAGCGAGGGACTCTTTACTGAGCAGTTCTTC
CASSEGLFTEQFF
>TRBV20-1|.|TRBJ1-1|.
TGCAGTGCTAGGGTTGGGGGCCAGCCCAACACTGAAGCTTTCTTT
CSARVGGQPNTEAFF
>TRBV5-1|few|TRBJ2-3|TRBD2
TGCGCCAGCAGCTTTCGCGGGGGGGCTTTGGACACAGATACGCAGTATTTT
CASSFRGGALDTDTQYF
>TRBV19|many|TRBJ1-2|TRBD1
TGTGCCAGTACCCCTACGAGGCAGGGGGCGAGTGGCTACACCTTC
CASTPTRQGASGYTF
>TRBV18|many|TRBJ1-3|.
TGTGCCAGCTCATCGGAGTCTGAAAACACCATATATTTT
CASSSESENTIYF
>TRBV4-1|many|TRBJ2-3|TRBD2
TGCGCCAGCAGCCGAGATGGGACTAGCGGGTTCACAGATACGCAGTATTTT
CASSRDGTSGFTDTQYF
>TRBV29-1|.|TRBJ2-5|TRBD1
TGCAGCGTGACAGGGCCACAAGAGACCCAGTACTTC
CSVTGPQETQYF
>TRBV20-1|.|TRBJ2-7|TRBD1
TGCAGTGCCTCGGGACAGCGCTACGAGCAGTACTTC
CSASGQRYEQYF
>TRBV28|.|TRBJ2-7|TRBD1
TGTGCCAGCAGCCCCGGGACAGACCCCTACGAGCAGTACTTC
CASSPGTDPYEQYF
>TRBV4-2|many|TRBJ2-5|.
TGTGCCAGCAGCCAAGATGTCATACTAGCCGGGGAGACCCAGTACTTC
CASSQDVILAGETQYF
>TRBV29-1|.|TRBJ2-4|.
TGCAGCGTTGAAGCCGTAAACATTCAGTACTTC
CSVEAVNIQYF
>TRBV28|once|TRBJ1-5|.
TGTGCCAGCAGCCTGGGCAGCAGATTCAATCAGCCCCAGCATTTT
CASSLGSRFNQPQHF
>TRBV12-3/TRBV12-4|.|TRBJ1-4|.
TGTGCCAGCAGTTTTAGGAGTCCTTCAACTAATGAAAAACTGTTTTTT
CASSFRSPSTNEKLFF
>TRBV12-3/TRBV12-4|many|TRBJ2-1|TRBD2
TGTGCCAGCAGTTTAGGTCGCGGGAGCTCCTACAATGAGCAGTTCTTC
CASSLGRGSSYNEQFF
>TRBV20-1|many|TRBJ1-5|.
TGCAGTGCTAGATCCCAGGGTCGGCAGCCCCAGCATTTT
CSARSQGRQPQHF
>TRBV18|many|TRBJ1-2|TRBD1
TGTGCCAGCTCACCGGACAGGGCTAACTATGGCTACACCTTC
CASSPDRANYGYTF
>TRBV7-3|many|TRBJ2-1|TRBD2
TGTGCCAGCAGCCCGCGCAGGGAAGCGGGAGGGCCTGATGAGCAGTTCTTC
CASSPRREAGGPDEQFF
>TRBV5-4|few|TRBJ2-3|.
TGTGCCAGCAGCTTGGCCCAGATCACAGATACGCAGTATTTT
CASSLAQITDTQYF
>TRBV5-6|many|TRBJ1-2|.
TGTGCCAGCAGCAAGGGGACGGAGAACTATGGCTACACCTTC
CASSKGTENYGYTF
>TRBV4-1|many|TRBJ1-2|TRBD1
TGCGCCAGCAGCCAAGAGGGACAGAGTGGCTACACCTTC
CASSQEGQSGYTF
>TRBV11-2|few|TRBJ1-2|.
TGTGCCAGCAGCTTAGGGGGAGATGGCTATGGCTACACCTTC
CASSLGGDGYGYTF